This T cell receptor (beta chain) was found in a study of T cell repertoires in cytomegalovirus infection (dated by TCRdb to the late 2010s). In the study overall: Donor HLA type was relevant to the analysis, as public TCR beta signatures indicated carriage of CMV infection together with the matching HLA type. Beyond this particular receptor, the publication reports: In the ex vivo response, HLA-C-restricted CMV-specific TCR beta clonotypes were dominant, and in two of eight donors the single most frequent clonotype came from this HLA-C-restricted group. In both this cohort and an independent roughly 330-donor cohort, the cumulative frequency of public TCR beta family members distinguished carriers of CMV infection plus the relevant HLA type.

This clonotype has only a few counts. Its recognized antigen is unknown. No clone much larger than this one lies a single base away; base qualities are absent. V gives up 5 bases and J gives up 8 bases, and the segment between their germline ends measures 13 bases. Counted from cysteine to phenylalanine, this CDR3 has 13 amino acids. Only CDR3 DNA is held: 39 bases, read in frame from base 1. Per the germline V gene, MNHEY is the CDR1 and SVGEGT is the CDR2. Sequencing was carried out with an Illumina HiSeq 1500. TCRdb's own reprocessing of the public reads used fastp at Q25 and MiXCR and kept productive beta chains. CDR3 protein duplicates are merged, each entry listing the most common genes and DNA. The sample yields roughly 600,000 distinct CDR3 sequences; 20% to 30% were counted once. The ten biggest clones cover roughly 8% of the sample.

The source of this sequence is a human donor in good health (CMV status not recorded). Some clones in this sample may be carry-over from other donors' samples. The V and J genes are TRBV6-2 or TRBV6-3 and TRBJ2-1; the D gene is perhaps TRBD2, from 5 matching bases. Material for sequencing was CD8+ T cells from PBMCs. The CDR3 has the sequence CASSLGGLDEQFF. The DNA reads TGTGCCAGCAGTCTCGGAGGCCTCGATGAGCAGTTCTTC.